This T cell receptor (beta chain) came from a study of blood T cell repertoires in COVID-19. About the research overall: The analysed material was cDNA or gDNA that came from T cells, B-cell-depleted T cells, or PBMCs.

TCRdb's table, derived via immunoSEQ multiplex PCR, lists solely in-frame clones and lacks some. The sample has 150,000 to 200,000 clones, around 80% seen once. Germline assignment: CDR1 SGHTA and CDR2 FQGNSA. The CDR3 runs 15 residues. Trimming pared 2 bases from V and 7 bases from J, leaving 17 bases between. The clonotype originates from a woman aged 45-59 years who had recovered from COVID-19. The genes are TRBV7-2 and TRBJ1-1; no clear D. Sequenced input: PBMCs or T cells enriched from blood (not recorded which). CDR3 nucleotides: TGTGCCAGCAGCTTAAACTTAGGGAGCAAGATTGAAGCTTTCTTT. This translates into CASSLNLGSKIEAFF.